One TCR beta chain is described in this entry. This entry belongs to a study of Graves' ophthalmopathy and Graves' hyperthyroidism. V lost 7 bases and J 2 bases, leaving 9 bases between the germline ends. This CDR3 spans 12 amino acids. The germline CDR1 and CDR2 sequences are WNHNN and SYGVQD (reference sequence). TCR beta CDR3 regions were amplified from RNA transcripts. Scientists carried out first-round RT-PCR using HTBI primers and then a second-round multiplex PCR. TCRdb reprocessed the multiplex PCR reads via MiXCR and lists one record per CDR3 protein. The table has about 40,000 distinct CDR3 sequences, approximately 52% seen once.

This TCR derives from an adult man with Graves' ophthalmopathy. The genes are TRBV10-1 and TRBJ2-7; possibly TRBD1 or TRBD2 for D (5 bases each). Material: peripheral blood. The CDR3 sequence: CASNEGTYEQYF. DNA for the CDR3: TGCGCCAGCAACGAGGGGACCTACGAGCAGTACTTC.